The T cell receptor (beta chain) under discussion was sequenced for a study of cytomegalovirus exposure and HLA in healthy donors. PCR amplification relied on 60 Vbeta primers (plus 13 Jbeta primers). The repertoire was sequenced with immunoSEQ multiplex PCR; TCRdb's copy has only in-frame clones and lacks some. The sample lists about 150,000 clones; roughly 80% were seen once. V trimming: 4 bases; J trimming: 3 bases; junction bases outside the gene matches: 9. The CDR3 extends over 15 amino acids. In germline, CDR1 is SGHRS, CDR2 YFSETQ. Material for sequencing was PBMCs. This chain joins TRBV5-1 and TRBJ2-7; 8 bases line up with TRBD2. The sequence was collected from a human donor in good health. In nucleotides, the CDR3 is TGCGCCAGCAGCCGGGGGGGGGATATTATCTACGAGCAGTACTTC. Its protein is CASSRGGDIIYEQYF.